The rows below give T cell receptor beta chains drawn from one sample of a study of cytomegalovirus exposure and HLA in healthy donors. Using immunoSEQ multiplex PCR, the repertoire was profiled, and TCRdb retains in-frame clones only, with some absent. The sample lists roughly 150,000 clones; around 79% were seen once. The sequenced sample was PBMCs. These receptors were taken from a woman in her 30s in good health and CMV-seronegative. Both conserved end residues are part of each CDR3. Fields, in order: J gene, V gene, D gene, clone size, CDR3 protein, CDR3 DNA. A D gene is named only where the DNA matches it firmly. Some rows mark clone size as missing; the rest say once, few, many or name a class of expanded clone.

TRBJ2-6 | TRBV5-1 | NA | few | CASSLGGGPGANVLTF | TGCGCCAGCAGCTTGGGTGGTGGGCCTGGGGCCAACGTCCTGACTTTC
TRBJ2-7 | TRBV9 | NA | NA | CASSPRQDSEQYF | TGTGCCAGCAGCCCCAGACAGGACAGCGAGCAGTACTTC
TRBJ1-3 | TRBV30 | NA | NA | CAWSVGGGGPSGNTIYF | TGTGCCTGGAGTGTTGGAGGCGGGGGTCCCTCTGGAAACACCATATATTTT
TRBJ1-1 | TRBV5-4 | NA | NA | CASSLGSSEAFF | TGTGCCAGCAGCTTGGGGAGTAGTGAAGCTTTCTTT
TRBJ1-4 | TRBV19 | NA | NA | CASSISGSHEKLFF | TGTGCCAGTAGTATTTCAGGGTCTCATGAAAAACTGTTTTTT
TRBJ2-7 | TRBV12-5 | TRBD1 | NA | CASGPPWTGRYEQYF | TGTGCTAGTGGCCCTCCCTGGACAGGGCGGTACGAGCAGTACTTC
TRBJ1-6 | TRBV7-6 | NA | NA | CASSLEAGDTSYNSPLHF | TGTGCCAGCAGCTTAGAGGCAGGGGACACCTCCTATAATTCACCCCTCCACTTT
TRBJ1-1 | TRBV5-8 | NA | few | CASSPRTDYYLNTEAFF | TGTGCCAGCAGCCCCAGGACGGACTACTACTTGAACACTGAAGCTTTCTTT
TRBJ2-1 | TRBV7-7 | NA | many | CASSLGPVNEQFF | TGTGCCAGCAGCTTAGGCCCGGTGAATGAGCAGTTCTTC
TRBJ1-3 | TRBV30 | NA | NA | CAWSVLHASGNTIYF | TGTGCCTGGAGTGTACTACATGCCTCTGGAAACACCATATATTTT
TRBJ1-2 | TRBV7-2 | TRBD1 | NA | CASSLGGQGVSGGYTF | TGTGCCAGCAGCTTAGGGGGACAGGGGGTATCAGGAGGCTACACCTTC
TRBJ2-7 | TRBV7-2 | NA | NA | CASSLIGSAHEQYF | TGTGCCAGCAGCTTAATTGGGAGCGCCCACGAGCAGTACTTC
TRBJ2-2 | TRBV13 | TRBD1 | NA | CASRLAGTGLPGELFF | TGTGCCAGCAGACTAGCCGGGACAGGTCTGCCCGGGGAGCTGTTTTTT
TRBJ2-7 | TRBV9 | TRBD1 | NA | CASSVAGQGSTYEQYF | TGTGCCAGCAGCGTAGCGGGACAGGGGAGCACCTACGAGCAGTACTTC
TRBJ1-2 | TRBV5-1 | NA | NA | CASRRTGTLGGLNYGYTF | TGCGCCAGCCGCCGGACCGGGACCCTCGGAGGGCTTAACTATGGCTACACCTTC
TRBJ2-2 | TRBV5-1 | TRBD2 | once | CASSPGLAGATGELFF | TGCGCCAGCAGCCCTGGACTAGCGGGGGCCACCGGGGAGCTGTTTTTT
TRBJ2-7 | TRBV7-9 | NA | NA | CASSPGDGTYEQYF | TGTGCCAGCAGCCCGGGGGACGGTACCTACGAGCAGTACTTC
TRBJ2-7 | TRBV6-1 | TRBD1 | NA | CASLEGGTGGYEQYF | TGTGCCAGCCTTGAAGGAGGGACAGGGGGCTACGAGCAGTACTTC
TRBJ2-3 | TRBV6-6 | NA | NA | CASSTGTDTQYF | TGTGCCAGCAGTACAGGCACAGATACGCAGTATTTT
TRBJ1-6 | TRBV30 | TRBD1 | NA | CAWAPDRSNSPLHF | TGTGCCTGGGCCCCGGACAGGAGCAATTCACCCCTCCACTTT
TRBJ1-5 | TRBV10-3 | NA | NA | CAISESLGAGNQPQHF | TGTGCCATCAGTGAGTCGTTAGGGGCCGGCAATCAGCCCCAGCATTTT
TRBJ1-1 | TRBV5-5 | NA | NA | CASTIARKGVIGTEAFF | TGTGCCAGCACCATCGCGCGGAAGGGGGTAATAGGGACTGAAGCTTTCTTT
TRBJ2-7 | TRBV27 | TRBD2 | NA | CASSVGGGSSYEQYF | TGTGCCAGCAGTGTGGGGGGAGGGAGCTCCTACGAGCAGTACTTC
TRBJ1-4 | TRBV5-1 | TRBD1 | NA | CASSNGQGGEKLFF | TGCGCCAGCAGCAATGGACAGGGAGGTGAAAAACTGTTTTTT